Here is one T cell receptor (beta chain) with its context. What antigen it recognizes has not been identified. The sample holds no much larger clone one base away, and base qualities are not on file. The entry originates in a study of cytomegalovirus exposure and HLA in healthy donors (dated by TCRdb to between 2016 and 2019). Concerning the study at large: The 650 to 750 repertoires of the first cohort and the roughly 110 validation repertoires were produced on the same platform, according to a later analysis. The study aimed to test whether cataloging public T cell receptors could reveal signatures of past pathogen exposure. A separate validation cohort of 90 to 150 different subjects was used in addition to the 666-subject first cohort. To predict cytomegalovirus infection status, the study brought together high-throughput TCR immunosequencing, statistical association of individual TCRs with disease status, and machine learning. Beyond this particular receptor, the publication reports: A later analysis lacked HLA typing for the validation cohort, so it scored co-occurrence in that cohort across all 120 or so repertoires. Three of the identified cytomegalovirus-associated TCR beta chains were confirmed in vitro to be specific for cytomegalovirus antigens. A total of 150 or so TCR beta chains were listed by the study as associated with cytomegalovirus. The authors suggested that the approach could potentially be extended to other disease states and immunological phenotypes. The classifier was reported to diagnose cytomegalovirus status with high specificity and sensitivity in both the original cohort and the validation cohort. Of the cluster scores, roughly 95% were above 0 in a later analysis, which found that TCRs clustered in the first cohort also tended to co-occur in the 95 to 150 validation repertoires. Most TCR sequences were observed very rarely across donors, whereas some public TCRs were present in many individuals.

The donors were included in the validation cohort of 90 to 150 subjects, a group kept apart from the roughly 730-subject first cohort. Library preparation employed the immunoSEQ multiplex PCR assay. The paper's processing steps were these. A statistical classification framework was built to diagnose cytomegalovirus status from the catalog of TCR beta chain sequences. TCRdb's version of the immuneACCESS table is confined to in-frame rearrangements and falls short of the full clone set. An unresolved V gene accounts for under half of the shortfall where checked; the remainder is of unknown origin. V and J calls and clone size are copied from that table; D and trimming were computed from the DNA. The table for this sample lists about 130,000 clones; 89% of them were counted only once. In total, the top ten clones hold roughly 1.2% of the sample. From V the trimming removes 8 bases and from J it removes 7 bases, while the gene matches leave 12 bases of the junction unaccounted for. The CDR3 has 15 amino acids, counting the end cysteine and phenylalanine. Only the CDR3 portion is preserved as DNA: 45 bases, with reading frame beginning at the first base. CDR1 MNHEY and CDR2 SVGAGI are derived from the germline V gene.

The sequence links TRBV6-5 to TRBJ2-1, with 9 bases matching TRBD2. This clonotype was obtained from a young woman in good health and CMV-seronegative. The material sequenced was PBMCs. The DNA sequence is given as TGTGCCAGCGCGGGAGGGGCGGGGGGTCTGAATGAGCAGTTCTTC. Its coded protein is CASAGGAGGLNEQFF.